These 17 T cell receptor beta chains came from one sample sequenced in a study of identical twins. TCRdb called the 5' RACE reads again in MiXCR, with one record for every CDR3 protein. The data contain 450,000 or so distinct CDR3 sequences, roughly an eighth of them singletons. In addition, the sample was reused for a study of yellow fever vaccine responses in identical twins.

Specimen: CD4+ T cells sorted from blood. All receptors come from a woman aged 18-35 years in good health.

The chain links TRBV20-1 to TRBJ2-4; tentatively, D is TRBD1 (6 bases). The CDR3 length is 12 residues. Trimming pared 6 bases from V and 7 bases from J, leaving 13 bases between. CDR1 and CDR2 from the germline V gene are DFQATT and SNEGSKA (reference sequence). This chain's CDR3 is CSATGTRNIQYF. In DNA form, the CDR3 reads TGCAGTGCAACCGGGACAAGGAACATTCAGTACTTC.

The rearrangement uses TRBV20-1 and TRBJ2-7, with D possibly being TRBD2 (5 bases). V was pared by 4 bases and J by 12 bases, with 16 bases between. The CDR3 sequence is 11 residues long. Germline-derived CDR1 and CDR2 are DFQATT and SNEGSKA (reference sequence). CDR3 nucleotide sequence: TGCAGTGCTACCCTAGGTTTGGGGAGGTACTTC. Protein product: CSATLGLGRYF.

The gene calls are TRBV9 and TRBJ2-3; the match to TRBD2 covers 8 bases. The CDR3 runs 15 residues. CDR1 is SGDLS, CDR2 YYNGEE, per germline. J lost 2 bases, V lost 3 bases, and 5 bases had no gene match. CDR3 coding DNA: TGTGCCAGCAGCGCAATCGGGGGGGCCACAGATACGCAGTATTTT. Protein: CASSAIGGATDTQYF.

The rearrangement joins TRBV6-1 to TRBJ2-3, with TRBD2 matching 12 bases. CDR3 size: 18 residues. Germline loops: CDR1 MNHNS, CDR2 SASEGT. V shed 8 bases, J shed 0 bases, and the junction held 12 bases outside the gene matches. The CDR3 DNA follows: TGTGCCAGCCGCATCACTAGCGGGGGGACCACTAGCACAGATACGCAGTATTTT. Protein product: CASRITSGGTTSTDTQYF.

This clonotype was detected many times. The chain couples TRBV12-3 or TRBV12-4 to TRBJ2-7; TRBD2 is a possible D gene (6 bases). Trimming took 3 bases from V and 4 from J, leaving 16 bases between them. This CDR3 contains 15 residues. Here the CDR3 reads CASSFGGTVPYEQYF. DNA for the CDR3: TGTGCCAGCAGTTTTGGAGGGACGGTCCCTTACGAGCAGTACTTC.

This clonotype has a count of ten or more. J is TRBJ2-1 and V is TRBV4-3, with 7 nucleotides matching TRBD2. CDR1 and CDR2 (germline): LGHNA, YSLEER. The trim removed 0 bases at V and 8 bases at J, leaving 7 bases unmatched. The CDR3 length is 15 residues. CDR3 sequence: CASSQDHMTSHEQFF. DNA of the CDR3: TGCGCCAGCAGCCAAGACCACATGACTAGCCATGAGCAGTTCTTC.

The genes are TRBV5-1 and TRBJ1-6; D not certain. Trimming shortened V by 0 bases and J by 0 bases, and 10 bases separated the two germline ends. The CDR3 consists of 17 residues. Germline CDR1 reads SGHRS; CDR2 reads YFSETQ. In nucleotides, the CDR3 is TGCGCCAGCAGCTTGGAGGCCGGCCGCTCCTATAATTCACCCCTCCACTTT. Residues: CASSLEAGRSYNSPLHF.

This clonotype was recorded a few times. The chain is built from TRBV5-1 and TRBJ1-1; possible D gene TRBD1, 6 bases. CDR1 SGHRS and CDR2 YFSETQ come from the germline V gene. This CDR3 comprises 14 residues. The ends were cut back, 4 bases at V and 12 bases at J, with 22 bases in the middle. CDR3 protein: CASSVRDTSLAPFF. CDR3 DNA sequence: TGCGCCAGCAGCGTCCGGGACACCTCTCTTGCCCCTTTCTTT.

The chain uses TRBV12-3 or TRBV12-4 and TRBJ2-7; TRBD2 matches at 13 bases. V lost 5 bases, J lost 3 bases, and 10 bases stayed unmatched. This CDR3 spans 17 amino acids. The CDR3 sequence is CASSIKGLAGRGYEQYF. CDR3 in DNA: TGTGCCAGCAGTATAAAGGGACTAGCGGGAAGGGGCTACGAGCAGTACTTC.

This clonotype came up many times. This chain joins TRBV18 and TRBJ2-5; no clear D. Germline CDR1 is KGHSH and CDR2 is LQKENI. The CDR3 contains 12 residues. Trimming took off 0 bases at V and 5 bases at J, with 4 bases between the two ends. CDR3 nucleotide sequence: TGTGCCAGCTCACCACCAAGGGAGACCCAGTACTTC. Translating it yields CASSPPRETQYF.

This clonotype was seen a handful of times. The rearrangement links TRBV6-1 to TRBJ2-5; TRBD1 matches 7 bases. Germline-derived CDR1 and CDR2 are MNHNS and SASEGT. V shed 6 bases, J shed 1 base, and the junction held 5 bases outside the gene matches. This CDR3 contains 14 residues. The chain's CDR3 is CASRHGTVQETQYF. The CDR3 DNA sequence: TGTGCCAGCAGACACGGGACAGTCCAAGAGACCCAGTACTTC.

This clonotype was found a few times. The chain links TRBV3-1 to TRBJ2-7; D is perhaps TRBD1 (5 bases). V lost 8 bases and J lost 6, with 11 bases in between. From germline, CDR1 is LGHDT and CDR2 YNNKEL (reference sequence). This CDR3 has 11 residues. This CDR3 is CASGHPGEQYF. CDR3 nucleotides: TGTGCCAGCGGACATCCGGGCGAGCAGTACTTC.

Only a few counts were recorded for this clonotype. V usage is TRBV28 and J usage is TRBJ2-7, with TRBD2 matching 13 bases. The V gene end was trimmed by 5 bases and the J gene end by 13 bases; junction bases not matched to a gene: 11. This CDR3 has 14 residues. CDR1 MDHEN and CDR2 SYDVKM come from the germline V gene. This chain's CDR3 is CASSTGLAGLDEYF. CDR3 sequence (DNA): TGTGCCAGCAGTACGGGACTAGCGGGGCTCGATGAATACTTC. Based on the CDR3 plus reference TRBV28 and TRBJ2-7, the full variable domain is DVKVTQSSRYLVKRTGEKVFLECVQDMDHENMFWYRQDPGLGLRLIYFSYDVKMKEKGDIPEGYSVSREKKERFSLILESASTNQTSMYLCASSTGLAGLDEYFGPGTRLTVT.

A few counts support this clonotype. The rearrangement joins TRBV5-1 to TRBJ2-5, with 8 bases that match TRBD1. This CDR3 is built from 15 residues. Germline values: CDR1 SGHRS, CDR2 YFSETQ. After removal of 4 bases from V and 4 bases from J, the junction contained 9 bases not matched to a gene. This CDR3 is CASSPRQGLGETQYF. The CDR3 region has the DNA TGCGCCAGCAGCCCGCGACAGGGGCTGGGAGAGACCCAGTACTTC.

V gene TRBV5-1 combines with J gene TRBJ2-4, with 8 bases lining up with TRBD1. The germline CDR1 and CDR2 sequences are SGHRS and YFSETQ. J lost 9 bases, V lost 4 bases, and 9 bases had no gene match. The CDR3 covers 14 residues. CDR3 in DNA: TGCGCCAGCAGCCCTAGGACAGGGATGGGCATTCAGTACTTC. Its protein product is CASSPRTGMGIQYF.

This clonotype occurred many times. The rearrangement uses TRBV29-1 and TRBJ2-1; possibly TRBD1 for D (5 bases). The CDR3 consists of 12 residues. Trimming removed 6 bases from V and 3 bases from J, with 9 bases in between. Germline V lookup: CDR1 SQVTM, CDR2 ANQGSEA. Written as DNA, the CDR3 is TGCAGCGTCTATAGGGGCTACAATGAGCAGTTCTTC. It encodes CSVYRGYNEQFF.

The chain is built from TRBV20-1 and TRBJ2-3; D call uncertain. The CDR3 extends over 19 amino acids. The V end was cut by 0 bases, the J end by 3 bases, with 25 bases between. Germline assignment: CDR1 DFQATT and CDR2 SNEGSKA (reference sequence). CDR3 in amino acids: CSARDRSSARPLKTDTQYF. DNA for the CDR3: TGCAGTGCTAGAGATCGGAGTTCGGCTCGGCCACTAAAGACAGATACGCAGTATTTT.